The 8 T cell receptor beta chains in this list originate from one sample, sequenced in a study of blood T cell repertoires in COVID-19. The data were produced by immunoSEQ multiplex PCR, yet TCRdb's version contains in-frame clones alone and is incomplete. This table has 300,000 to 450,000 clones, more than 75% appearing once. The sample was PBMCs or T cells enriched from blood (not recorded which). The source is a woman between 25 and 40 years old who had recovered from COVID-19.

The CDR3 nucleotides are TGTGCCAGCTCACCCGACAGCCCTGGAAACACCATATATTTT. Protein product: CASSPDSPGNTIYF. The chain has TRBV18 and TRBJ1-3; D might be TRBD1 (5 bases). V gave up 3 bases and J gave up 2 bases, with 8 bases separating them. Germline values: CDR1 KGHSH, CDR2 LQKENI. The CDR3 extends over 14 amino acids.

The chain combines TRBV19 with TRBJ2-7, with 10 bases fitting TRBD1. J lost 4 bases, V lost 4 bases, and 7 bases had no gene match. The germline V gene encodes CDR1 LNHDA and CDR2 SQIVND (reference sequence). This CDR3 spans 15 amino acids. This chain's CDR3 is CASSTAGTGEYEQYF. The CDR3 bases are TGTGCCAGTAGTACGGCCGGGACAGGGGAATACGAGCAGTACTTC.

J is TRBJ2-5 and V is TRBV20-1; a weak D match, TRBD2 (5 bases). The CDR3 loop spans 11 amino acids. V gave up 0 bases and J gave up 9 bases, with 8 bases separating them. Germline CDR1 and CDR2: DFQATT and SNEGSKA (reference sequence). The CDR3 loop reads CSARERRAQYF. CDR3 bases: TGCAGTGCTAGAGAGCGGCGGGCCCAGTACTTC.

This clone has only one observation. The rearrangement uses TRBV4-1 and TRBJ2-2; TRBD1 agrees at 10 bases. V shed 1 base, J shed 6 bases, and the junction held 8 bases outside the gene matches. The CDR3 contains 17 residues. Germline V gene sequence: CDR1 MGHRA, CDR2 YSYEKL. CDR3 in amino acids: CASSQGEGTGVPGELFF. The CDR3 DNA sequence: TGCGCCAGCAGCCAAGGGGAGGGGACAGGGGTACCCGGGGAGCTGTTTTTT.

V is TRBV7-9 and J is TRBJ2-3; perhaps TRBD2 as D (6 bases). Trimming left V 0 bases short and J 4 bases short, with 14 bases between. CDR1 and CDR2 (germline): SEHNR, FQNEAQ (reference sequence). The CDR3 runs to 16 residues. CDR3 residues: CASSLAGGGRADTQYF. In DNA, the CDR3 is TGTGCCAGCAGCTTAGCGGGGGGAGGAAGGGCAGATACGCAGTATTTT.

J is TRBJ2-5 and V is TRBV30, with D possibly matching TRBD1 (6 bases). The V end was cut by 2 bases, the J end by 7 bases, with 11 bases between. Germline CDR1 is GTSNPN and CDR2 is SVGIG (reference sequence). This CDR3 has 12 residues. The CDR3 DNA reads TGTGCCTGGAGTAGGGAAGGGGGGACCCAGTACTTC. Protein product: CAWSREGGTQYF.

The V and J genes are TRBV5-6 and TRBJ2-3, with no clear D. The CDR3 loop spans 13 amino acids. With 5 bases removed from V and 4 bases from J, the gap between germline ends came to 11 bases. The germline V gene has CDR1 SGHDT and CDR2 YYEEEE. The CDR3 nucleotides are TGTGCCAGCAGTCGTGTTACTGCAGATACGCAGTATTTT. Residues: CASSRVTADTQYF.

This clone counts as medium-sized. The chain uses TRBV9 and TRBJ2-2, with 7 bases that match TRBD2. The CDR3 consists of 15 residues. CDR1 and CDR2 (germline): SGDLS, YYNGEE. V shed 5 bases, J shed 0 bases, and the junction held 4 bases outside the gene matches. The CDR3 DNA follows: TGTGCCAGCAGTTTGGGGGGGACGAACACCGGGGAGCTGTTTTTT. It encodes CASSLGGTNTGELFF.